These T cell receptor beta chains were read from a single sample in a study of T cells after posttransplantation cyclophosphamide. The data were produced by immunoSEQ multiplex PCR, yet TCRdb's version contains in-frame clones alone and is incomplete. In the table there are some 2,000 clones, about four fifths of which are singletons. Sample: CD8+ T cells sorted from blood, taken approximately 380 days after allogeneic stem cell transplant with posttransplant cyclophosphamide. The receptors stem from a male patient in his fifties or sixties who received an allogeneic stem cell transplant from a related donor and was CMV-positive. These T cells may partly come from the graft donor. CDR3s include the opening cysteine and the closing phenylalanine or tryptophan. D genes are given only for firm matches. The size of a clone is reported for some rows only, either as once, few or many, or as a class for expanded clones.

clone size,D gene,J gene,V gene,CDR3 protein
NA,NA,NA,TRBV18,CASSPGTDYYEQYF
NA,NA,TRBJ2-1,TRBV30,CAWRRGIEQFF
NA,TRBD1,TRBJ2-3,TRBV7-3,CASSLHWGTGLADTQYF
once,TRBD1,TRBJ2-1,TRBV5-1,CASRSGTGYNEQFF
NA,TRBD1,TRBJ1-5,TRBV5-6,CASSLGWDRGFNQPQHF
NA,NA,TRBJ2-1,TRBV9,CASSVGGNNNEQFF
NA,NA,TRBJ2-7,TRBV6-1,CASSSGFSYEQYF
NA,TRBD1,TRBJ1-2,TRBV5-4,CASSLDRGNYGYTF
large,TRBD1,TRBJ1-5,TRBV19,CASSFTGGSQPQHF
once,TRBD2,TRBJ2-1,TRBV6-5,CASRTHSGIQFF
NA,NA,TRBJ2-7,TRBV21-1,CASSKGGREGRISYEQYF
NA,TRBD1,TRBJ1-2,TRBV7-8,CASTGTTGGKGYTF
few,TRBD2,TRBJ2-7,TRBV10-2,CASTATGGPLYEQYF
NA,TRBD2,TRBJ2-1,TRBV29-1,CSVEDERGGFREQFF
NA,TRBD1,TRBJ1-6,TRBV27,CASRRLPPTGGDSPLHF
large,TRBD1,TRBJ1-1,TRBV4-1,CASSQERTGLGTEAFF
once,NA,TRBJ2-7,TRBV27,CASRLIAAAEQYF
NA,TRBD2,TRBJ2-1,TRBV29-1,CSVLAGGVYNEQFF
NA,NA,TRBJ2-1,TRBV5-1,CASSFLQGYRVSDEQFF
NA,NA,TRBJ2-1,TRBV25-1,CASGTTANEQFF
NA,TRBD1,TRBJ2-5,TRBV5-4,CASSRDRGEETQYF
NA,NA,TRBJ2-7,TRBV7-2,CASSSGIYEQYF
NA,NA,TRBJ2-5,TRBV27,CASSLSSGGGETQYF
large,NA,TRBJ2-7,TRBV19,CASSIFGGESYEQYF
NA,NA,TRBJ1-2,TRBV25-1,CASSDPGDRGYTF
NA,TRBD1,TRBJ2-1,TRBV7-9,CASSLVGDRDPNNEQFF
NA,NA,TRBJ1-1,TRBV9,CASSGTYTEAFF
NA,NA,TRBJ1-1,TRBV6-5,CASLPGARNTEAFF
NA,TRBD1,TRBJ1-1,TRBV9,CASSSPQSRTGQTEAFF
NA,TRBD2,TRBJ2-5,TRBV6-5,CASSLAGAIQETQYF
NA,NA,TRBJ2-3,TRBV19,CASSPAALGDTQYF
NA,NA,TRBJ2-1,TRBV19,CASSIGQSSYNEQFF
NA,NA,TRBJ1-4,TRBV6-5,CASSYTGGDHEKLFF
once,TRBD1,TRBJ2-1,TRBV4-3,CASSQPPTGVSYNEQFF
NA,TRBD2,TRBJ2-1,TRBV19,CASSILSSGTGNEQFF
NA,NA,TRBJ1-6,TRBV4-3,CASSQDSRGSNSPLHF
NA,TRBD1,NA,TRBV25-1,CAGSEWGTGVEQYF
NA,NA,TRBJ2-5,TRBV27,CASSLSVRLGEETQYF
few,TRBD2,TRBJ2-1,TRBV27,CASSLSTRRRGYNEQFF
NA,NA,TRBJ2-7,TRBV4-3,CASSQEVTASYEQYF